The 28 T cell receptor beta chains reported below all come from one sample, sequenced in a study of cytomegalovirus exposure and HLA in healthy donors. With 60 Vbeta and 13 Jbeta primers, the PCR was carried out. The repertoire was sequenced with immunoSEQ multiplex PCR; TCRdb's copy has only in-frame clones and lacks some. The sample lists 200,000 or so clones, almost 85% occurring once. Sample: PBMCs. These receptors were collected from a boy younger than 18 in good health and CMV-seronegative.

The DNA for the CDR3 is TGTGCCAGTAGTATAGTGACAAACTCCTACAATGAGCAGTTCTTC. Its protein product is CASSIVTNSYNEQFF. This chain connects TRBV19 to TRBJ2-1; no firm D call. Trimming pared 1 base from V and 0 bases from J, leaving 7 bases between. Germline CDR1 reads LNHDA; CDR2 reads SQIVND (reference sequence). The CDR3 loop spans 15 amino acids.

The V gene is TRBV6-6, the J gene TRBJ1-5, with a possible D match to TRBD1 (6 bases). CDR1 MNHNY and CDR2 SVGAGI come from the germline V gene (reference sequence). Deletions cut 4 bases from V and 4 bases from J, with 8 bases between. CDR3 size: 13 residues. CDR3 protein: CASSSQGNQPQHF. The CDR3 nucleotides read TGTGCCAGCAGTTCCCAGGGGAATCAGCCCCAGCATTTT.

The J gene is TRBJ1-5, the V gene TRBV6-5; a weak D match, TRBD1 (6 bases). Germline assignment: CDR1 MNHEY and CDR2 SVGAGI. V shed 5 bases and J shed 3 bases, with 14 bases lying between them. This CDR3 comprises 15 residues. The CDR3 DNA follows: TGTGCCAGCAGTCTAATACAGGGTCACAATCAGCCCCAGCATTTT. Translated, it gives CASSLIQGHNQPQHF.

This chain joins TRBV18 and TRBJ2-1, with TRBD2 matching 10 bases. Germline V CDR1 and CDR2: KGHSH, LQKENI. V lost 3 bases and J lost 7; bases outside the gene matches: 9. This CDR3 is 16 amino acids long. The CDR3 nucleotides are TGTGCCAGCTCACCTCTCCAAACTAGCGGGACGAATGAGCAGTTCTTC. This gives the protein CASSPLQTSGTNEQFF.

This clone showed up just once. This CDR3 reads CSVEETGWSSYEQYF. CDR3 sequence (DNA): TGCAGCGTTGAAGAGACAGGGTGGAGCTCCTACGAGCAGTACTTC. V and J are TRBV29-1 and TRBJ2-7; 7 bases align to TRBD1. Per the germline V gene, CDR1 is SQVTM and CDR2 is ANQGSEA. This CDR3 has 15 residues. J lost 0 bases, V lost 0 bases, and 5 bases had no gene match.

The V gene is TRBV2, the J gene TRBJ2-5; TRBD2 matches 8 bases. The CDR3 loop spans 15 amino acids. V lost 6 bases to trimming and J lost 1 base; unmatched junction nucleotides: 7. Germline V gene sequence: CDR1 SNHLY, CDR2 FYNNEI. CDR3 region: CASRGQRGFQETQYF. CDR3 DNA sequence: TGTGCCAGCAGGGGTCAGCGGGGGTTCCAAGAGACCCAGTACTTC.

The chain combines TRBV7-2 with TRBJ1-5; D gene unclear. V was shortened by 0 bases and J by 3 bases, with 6 bases between the two germline ends. From germline, CDR1 is SGHTA and CDR2 FQGNSA. The CDR3 length is 14 residues. CDR3 protein: CASSLAVLNQPQHF. The DNA for the CDR3 is TGTGCCAGCAGCTTAGCGGTACTCAATCAGCCCCAGCATTTT.

The chain is built from TRBV7-8 and TRBJ2-5; 10 bases are a match to TRBD1. V shed 1 base, J shed 7 bases, and the junction held 12 bases outside the gene matches. The CDR3 contains 17 residues. CDR1 and CDR2 from the germline V gene are SGHVS and FQNEAQ. The CDR3 DNA reads as TGTGCCAGCAGCTTAGGCCGCCGGGACAGGGGAAGAGGGACCCAGTACTTC. Its protein product is CASSLGRRDRGRGTQYF. Based on the CDR3 plus reference TRBV7-8 and TRBJ2-5, the full variable domain is GAGVSQSPRYKVAKRGQDVALRCDPISGHVSLFWYQQALGQGPEFLTYFQNEAQLDKSGLPSDRFFAERPEGSVSTLKIQRTQQEDSAVYLCASSLGRRDRGRGTQYFGPGTRLLVL.

V is TRBV19 and J is TRBJ1-5; TRBD1 is a possible D gene (6 bases). This CDR3 contains 15 residues. The germline V gene has CDR1 LNHDA and CDR2 SQIVND (reference sequence). Deletions cut 6 bases from V and 2 bases from J, with 14 bases between. CDR3 in amino acids: CASSRPRGGNQPQHF. CDR3 coding DNA: TGTGCCAGTAGCCGTCCCAGGGGAGGCAATCAGCCCCAGCATTTT. Drawing the rest from reference TRBV19 and TRBJ1-5, the complete variable domain is DGGITQSPKYLFRKEGQNVTLSCEQNLNHDAMYWYRQDPGQGLRLIYYSQIVNDFQKGDIAEGYSVSREKKESFPLTVTSAQKNPTAFYLCASSRPRGGNQPQHFGDGTRLSIL.

This chain uses TRBV30 with TRBJ2-7; 7 bases align to TRBD1. Trimming cost V 5 bases and J 3 bases; bases outside gene matches: 1. Looked up from germline, CDR1 is GTSNPN and CDR2 is SVGIG (reference sequence). The CDR3 loop spans 11 amino acids. The CDR3 protein is CAWGQDYEQYF. The DNA of the CDR3 is TGTGCCTGGGGACAGGACTACGAGCAGTACTTC.

The J gene is TRBJ2-2, the V gene TRBV19; 9 nucleotides agree with TRBD1. The junction had 7 bases not matched to a gene; V was cut back by 9 bases and J by 5 bases. From germline, CDR1 is LNHDA and CDR2 SQIVND (reference sequence). This CDR3 is built from 14 residues. The CDR3 DNA reads TGTGCCAGCCAGACCGGGACAGGGACCGGGGAGCTGTTTTTT. Translating gives CASQTGTGTGELFF.

This clone was counted once. V is TRBV9 and J is TRBJ1-4, with TRBD1 as a possible D gene (5 bases). The V gene's germline CDR1 is SGDLS and CDR2 YYNGEE. Trimming took 3 bases from V and 5 from J, leaving 14 bases between them. The CDR3 runs to 15 residues. CDR3 sequence (DNA): TGTGCCAGCAGCGCGGGGGGGTCTCAGAATGAAAAACTGTTTTTT. It yields the protein CASSAGGSQNEKLFF. Drawing the rest from reference TRBV9 and TRBJ1-4, the complete variable domain is DSGVTQTPKHLITATGQRVTLRCSPRSGDLSVYWYQQSLDQGLQFLIQYYNGEERAKGNILERFSAQQFPDLHSELNLSSLELGDSALYFCASSAGGSQNEKLFFGSGTQLSVL.

This chain uses TRBV5-1 with TRBJ1-2; D uncertain. Germline V lookup: CDR1 SGHRS, CDR2 YFSETQ. The CDR3 runs to 14 residues. Trimming stripped 5 bases from V and 4 bases from J, with 15 bases between. The CDR3 spells CASRGSRGTYGYTF. The CDR3 nucleotides are TGCGCCAGCAGGGGGTCTCGGGGTACCTATGGCTACACCTTC.

The gene calls are TRBV30 and TRBJ1-2, with D possibly TRBD1 on 5 matching bases. Germline V gene data show CDR1 as GTSNPN and CDR2 as SVGIG (reference sequence). Trimming shortened V by 0 bases and J by 5 bases, and 16 bases separated the two germline ends. The CDR3 loop spans 15 amino acids. The CDR3 here is CAWSVSSKGIYGYTF. The DNA for the CDR3 is TGTGCCTGGAGTGTAAGCAGCAAGGGGATATATGGCTACACCTTC.

This chain links TRBV29-1 with TRBJ1-1, with TRBD1 identical over 9 bases. CDR1 SQVTM and CDR2 ANQGSEA come from the germline V gene. The V segment lost 6 bases and the J segment 4 bases; nucleotides outside the gene matches: 6. The CDR3 sequence is 13 residues long. The CDR3 sequence is CSVDGTGLTEAFF. The CDR3 bases are TGCAGCGTAGACGGGACAGGGCTCACTGAAGCTTTCTTT.

The sample holds one count of this clone. CDR3 protein: CASNPTGWSSYEQYF. The CDR3 DNA follows: TGTGCCAGCAATCCGACAGGGTGGAGCTCCTACGAGCAGTACTTC. The rearrangement joins TRBV6-1 to TRBJ2-7, with TRBD1 matching over 7 bases. CDR1 and CDR2 (germline): MNHNS, SASEGT. The trim removed 7 bases at V and 0 bases at J, leaving 9 bases unmatched. The CDR3 loop spans 15 amino acids.

V gene TRBV6-1 combines with J gene TRBJ2-3; 9 nucleotides match TRBD2. V shed 0 bases, J shed 4 bases, and the junction held 2 bases outside the gene matches. Germline V CDR1 and CDR2: MNHNS, SASEGT. The CDR3 spans 15 residues. CDR3 loop: CASSEASGSPDTQYF. CDR3 DNA sequence: TGTGCCAGCAGTGAAGCTAGCGGGAGCCCAGATACGCAGTATTTT.

The chain has TRBV4-1 and TRBJ2-5; the D gene is possibly TRBD1 (8 bases). This CDR3 has 15 residues. Trimming removed 4 bases from V and 4 bases from J, with 16 bases in between. CDR1 and CDR2 from the germline V gene are MGHRA and YSYEKL. The CDR3 protein is CASSRETGGGETQYF. The CDR3 region has the DNA TGCGCCAGCAGCCGGGAAACAGGGGGGGGAGAGACCCAGTACTTC.

The V gene is TRBV28, the J gene TRBJ1-1; TRBD1 matches at 7 bases. This CDR3 is 13 amino acids long. Germline V gives CDR1 MDHEN, CDR2 SYDVKM. V was clipped by 8 bases and J by 4 bases; unmatched bases: 7. The CDR3 loop reads CASGEQGITEAFF. CDR3 nucleotides: TGTGCCAGCGGGGAACAGGGGATCACTGAAGCTTTCTTT.

This chain links TRBV4-1 with TRBJ2-3; 10 positions agree with TRBD1. J was trimmed by 2 bases and V by 4 bases; bases with no gene match: 9. CDR3 length equals 17 residues. From germline, CDR1 is MGHRA and CDR2 YSYEKL. The CDR3 sequence: CASSLLGTGAYTDTQYF. The CDR3 DNA is TGCGCCAGCAGCCTACTGGGGACAGGGGCCTACACAGATACGCAGTATTTT.

The chain employs TRBV14 and TRBJ1-2; unclear D gene. Germline CDR1 SGHDN, CDR2 FVKESK. The length of the CDR3 is 15 residues. V gave up 0 bases and J gave up 4 bases, with 12 bases separating them. The CDR3 region has the DNA TGTGCCAGCAGCCAAGATGTGGCCCCGTCCTATGGCTACACCTTC. Translating gives CASSQDVAPSYGYTF.

The J gene is TRBJ2-7, the V gene TRBV5-4; 9 bases align to TRBD1. J gave up 3 bases and V 0 bases, and 4 bases lay outside the gene matches. The CDR3 spans 15 residues. Germline V gene sequence: CDR1 SGHNT, CDR2 YYREEE (reference sequence). The CDR3 region has the DNA TGTGCCAGCAGCTTGGGGGGGACAGGGTTCTACGAGCAGTACTTC. Protein: CASSLGGTGFYEQYF.

This sequence joins TRBV14 and TRBJ2-1; possibly TRBD2 for D (5 bases). This CDR3 is 15 amino acids long. Germline CDR1 reads SGHDN; CDR2 reads FVKESK. V lost 2 bases to trimming and J lost 4 bases, with 12 bases between them. CDR3 protein: CASSQPTSWYNEQFF. The DNA for the CDR3 is TGTGCCAGCAGCCAACCAACTAGTTGGTACAATGAGCAGTTCTTC.

The V and J genes are TRBV4-3 and TRBJ2-7, with 8 bases that match TRBD1. Per germline, CDR1 LGHNA and CDR2 YSLEER. Trimming removed 5 bases from V and 2 bases from J; junction bases left unmatched: 5. This CDR3 contains 14 residues. Written as DNA, the CDR3 is TGCGCCAGCAGCACCCGACAGGGGCCCTACGAGCAGTACTTC. As protein: CASSTRQGPYEQYF.

The chain links TRBV27 to TRBJ2-1, with a tentative D call TRBD2 (5 bases). The CDR3 is made up of 18 amino acids. The germline gives CDR1 MNHEY, CDR2 SMNVEV (reference sequence). With 5 bases removed from V and 8 bases from J, the gap between germline ends came to 28 bases. The CDR3, as DNA: TGTGCCAGCAGTCCCTCAACGCTCAGCGGCCTTCCCTTCGATGAGCAGTTCTTC. It yields the protein CASSPSTLSGLPFDEQFF.

The chain links TRBV19 to TRBJ1-2; D uncertain. This CDR3 contains 13 residues. V shed 9 bases and J shed 8 bases, with 19 bases lying between them. Germline V gives CDR1 LNHDA, CDR2 SQIVND (reference sequence). The CDR3 DNA follows: TGTGCCAGCAGTCGAGGGAGGGATGGAGGCTACACCTTC. It translates to CASSRGRDGGYTF.

This chain uses TRBV27 with TRBJ1-2; D possibly corresponds to TRBD1 (5 bases). This CDR3 spans 16 amino acids. Germline V gene sequence: CDR1 MNHEY, CDR2 SMNVEV (reference sequence). V dropped 8 bases and J dropped 2 bases, with 21 bases sitting between them. The CDR3 DNA sequence: TGTGCCAGCGGACACCAAATACAGGCAGGGAACTATGGCTACACCTTC. The encoded protein is CASGHQIQAGNYGYTF.

This clone appeared a few times. J is TRBJ2-7 and V is TRBV9; TRBD1 is a possible D gene (5 bases). Trimming left V 0 bases short and J 3 bases short, with 10 bases between. CDR3 length equals 14 residues. The germline V gene encodes CDR1 SGDLS and CDR2 YYNGEE. This chain's CDR3 is CASSVEGRNYEQYF. The CDR3 bases are TGTGCCAGCAGCGTAGAGGGGCGCAACTACGAGCAGTACTTC.